These 21 T cell receptor beta chains came from one sample sequenced in a study of blood T cells in healthy people across ages (dated by TCRdb to about 2015). The method was 5' RACE. Reads for this sample came from an Illumina HiSeq 2500. A second PCR of about 7 to 12 cycles was performed with a sample-barcoded 5' primer and a J-beta primer mix. Starting from the raw public reads, TCRdb applied fastp trimming at Q25, assembled clones with MiXCR and retained in-frame beta chains. Records with the same CDR3 protein are collapsed into one entry carrying the most frequent genes and DNA. The sample records hundreds of thousands of distinct CDR3 sequences, about 34% of which are singletons. Roughly 15% of the sample rests with the top ten. The sample comprised blood. The receptors were gathered from an elderly woman in good health. Donor details come from another sample of the same person, matched by shared clones.

A remark on this clonotype: A much larger clonotype is one base distant, so this may be a read error. V usage is TRBV5-1 and J usage is TRBJ2-4; 7 bases align to TRBD1. The CDR3 is 16 amino acids. Per germline, CDR1 SGHRS and CDR2 YFSETQ. This CDR3 reads CAGSLGQRQNKNIQYF. The CDR3 DNA reads as TGCGCCGGCAGCTTGGGACAGCGACAGAACAAAAACATTCAGTACTTC.

This clonotype was seen repeatedly, ten times or more. V and J are TRBV6-5 and TRBJ2-1; D is unresolved. Per germline, CDR1 MNHEY and CDR2 SVGAGI. The CDR3 totals 18 residues. Deletions cut 6 bases from V and 0 bases from J, with 21 bases between. Here the CDR3 DNA reads TGTGCCAGCAGCCGCCACGGACCTCTTCAAAGCTCCTACAATGAGCAGTTCTTC. Encoded protein: CASSRHGPLQSSYNEQFF.

This clonotype was counted a few times. This chain uses TRBV18 with TRBJ2-4; 14 bases line up with TRBD2. Losses at the gene ends were 2 bases for V and 14 bases for J; bases not matched to a gene: 5. Germline values: CDR1 KGHSH, CDR2 LQKENI. The CDR3 loop spans 14 amino acids. The CDR3 bases are TGTGCCAGCTCACCAAGGGGACTAGCGGGGGAGAAGTACTTC. Amino acids: CASSPRGLAGEKYF. The entire variable domain, with the rest obtained from reference TRBV18 and TRBJ2-4, is as follows: NAGVMQNPRHLVRRRGQEARLRCSPMKGHSHVYWYRQLPEEGLKFMVYLQKENIIDESGMPKERFSAEFPKEGPSILRIQQVVRGDSAAYFCASSPRGLAGEKYFGAGTRLSVL.

This clonotype was detected many times. This sequence joins TRBV7-2 and TRBJ1-5; 7 nucleotides align to TRBD1. This CDR3 has 14 residues. Trimming removed 4 bases from V and 10 bases from J; junction bases left unmatched: 10. Germline-derived CDR1 and CDR2 are SGHTA and FQGNSA. In DNA form, the CDR3 reads TGTGCCAGCAGCTCAGACAGGGCCGAAATTCCCCAGCATTTT. This translates into CASSSDRAEIPQHF.

This clonotype appeared many times. The V and J genes are TRBV6-1 and TRBJ2-7; a possible D gene is TRBD1 (5 bases). V dropped 6 bases and J dropped 5 bases, with 14 bases sitting between them. The CDR3 runs 13 residues. CDR1 is MNHNS, CDR2 SASEGT, per germline. In DNA form, the CDR3 reads TGTGCCAGCAGGGGTTTATTCAGGGACGAGCAGTACTTC. This gives the protein CASRGLFRDEQYF.

This clonotype was seen only a few times. The chain links TRBV5-1 to TRBJ2-2; D may be TRBD2 (6 bases). Germline V lookup: CDR1 SGHRS, CDR2 YFSETQ. This CDR3 region has 14 residues. Trimming pared 5 bases from V and 4 bases from J, leaving 12 bases between. CDR3 amino acids: CASRRDGGTGELFF. DNA for the CDR3: TGCGCCAGCAGGCGGGACGGGGGCACCGGGGAGCTGTTTTTT.

This clonotype was detected many times. The chain recombines TRBV7-9 with TRBJ1-2, with 9 positions matching TRBD1. The CDR3 runs 13 residues. Germline assignment: CDR1 SEHNR and CDR2 FQNEAQ (reference sequence). V dropped 9 bases and J dropped 6; count of bases not matched to a gene: 8. The CDR3 sequence: CASSRTGGDGYTF. For the CDR3, the DNA is TGTGCCAGTAGTAGAACAGGGGGCGATGGCTACACCTTC.

This clonotype was picked up a small number of times. The V and J genes are TRBV5-1 and TRBJ2-3; 8 nucleotides align to TRBD2. V lost 2 bases and J lost 1; bases outside the gene matches: 6. CDR3 length equals 16 residues. The germline V gene encodes CDR1 SGHRS and CDR2 YFSETQ. CDR3 region: CASSLSLRGGTDTQYF. The CDR3 DNA reads as TGCGCCAGCAGCTTATCGTTGCGGGGGGGCACAGATACGCAGTATTTT.

About this clonotype itself: A much larger clone differs by one base, so this may be a read error. CDR3 region: CASSKTGTSPNEQYF. In nucleotides, the CDR3 is TGTGCCAGCAGCAAAACCGGGACTAGCCCCAATGAGCAGTACTTC. This chain links TRBV28 with TRBJ2-5, with TRBD2 identical over 9 bases. After removal of 6 bases from V and 11 bases from J, the junction contained 16 bases not matched to a gene. The length of the CDR3 is 15 residues. Germline assignment: CDR1 MDHEN and CDR2 SYDVKM.

The chain joins TRBV6-1 to TRBJ2-7, with 9 bases lining up with TRBD1. The CDR3 length is 14 residues. The germline gives CDR1 MNHNS, CDR2 SASEGT. V dropped 6 bases and J dropped 7; count of bases not matched to a gene: 10. CDR3 sequence: CASRPGQGLGEQYF. The CDR3 DNA reads as TGTGCCAGCAGACCGGGACAGGGCTTAGGGGAGCAGTACTTC.

The sample holds one count of this clonotype. The genes are TRBV10-2 and TRBJ1-1; possible D gene TRBD1, 6 bases. The CDR3 has 15 amino acids. Germline V CDR1 and CDR2: WSHSY, SAAADI. Trimming removed 4 bases from V and 4 bases from J, with 16 bases in between. CDR3 DNA: TGCGCCAGCAGTGGACAGGAGGTGGACGCCACTGAAGCTTTCTTT. It specifies CASSGQEVDATEAFF.

In this sample, this clonotype turned up many times. The gene calls are TRBV7-8 and TRBJ1-2; no clear D gene. This CDR3 contains 15 residues. V was cut by 5 bases and J by 5 bases, with 18 bases left in between. Germline lookup yields CDR1 SGHVS and CDR2 FQNEAQ. For the CDR3, the DNA is TGTGCCAGCAGCAGGCAAGATACATCGGGGTATGGCTACACCTTC. Amino acid sequence: CASSRQDTSGYGYTF.

A word on this clonotype: Likely a read error: the CDR3 ends without its conserved phenylalanine or tryptophan. The chain carries TRBV3-1 and TRBJ1-5; D is unclear. Germline CDR1 is LGHDT and CDR2 is YNNKEL (reference sequence). V shed 0 bases and J shed 0 bases, with 6 bases lying between them. The CDR3 runs to 15 residues. The CDR3 nucleotides read TGTGCCAGCAGCCAAGATCCGGTTAGCAATCAGCCCCAGCATGTT. Its translation: CASSQDPVSNQPQHV.

This chain links TRBV5-1 with TRBJ2-1, with a tentative D call TRBD2 (5 bases). Germline CDR1 SGHRS, CDR2 YFSETQ. Trimming pared 1 base from V and 8 bases from J, leaving 13 bases between. This CDR3 has 14 amino acids. CDR3 in amino acids: CASSLWSEGDEQFF. The DNA for the CDR3 is TGCGCCAGCAGCTTGTGGTCTGAGGGTGATGAGCAGTTCTTC.

This clonotype was seen ten or more times. The V call is TRBV4-3, the J call TRBJ1-2, with a possible D match to TRBD1 (5 bases). The CDR3 covers 15 residues. Deletions cut 0 bases from V and 6 bases from J, with 14 bases between. CDR1 LGHNA and CDR2 YSLEER come from the germline V gene. The CDR3 nucleotides are TGCGCCAGCAGCCAAGATTGGAGGGAAGGGGATGGCTACACCTTC. This gives the protein CASSQDWREGDGYTF.

This clonotype has ten or more counts. The chain recombines TRBV20-1 with TRBJ2-3, with unresolved D. CDR3 length equals 11 residues. V lost 3 bases to trimming and J lost 4 bases, with 5 bases between them. Germline V CDR1 and CDR2: DFQATT, SNEGSKA (reference sequence). The CDR3 DNA reads TGCAGTGCTAGTTGGGCAGATACGCAGTATTTT. Its translation: CSASWADTQYF.

This chain links TRBV20-1 with TRBJ2-4, with 7 positions matching TRBD2. Germline CDR1 is DFQATT and CDR2 is SNEGSKA (reference sequence). V gave up 3 bases and J gave up 6 bases; unmatched junction bases: 14. The CDR3 sequence is 16 residues long. The CDR3 sequence is CSARPLASGGINIQYF. The CDR3 DNA reads TGCAGTGCTAGGCCCCTGGCTAGCGGTGGTATAAACATTCAGTACTTC.

V usage is TRBV7-2 and J usage is TRBJ2-3; 8 bases are a match to TRBD2. The CDR3 spans 15 residues. Germline CDR1 is SGHTA and CDR2 is FQGNSA. Trimming cost V 4 bases and J 7 bases; bases outside gene matches: 10. The DNA for the CDR3 is TGTGCCAGCAGCTCCCCACGGGGGGGCCCAAATACGCAGTATTTT. Amino acids: CASSSPRGGPNTQYF.

Many counts were recorded for this clonotype. The chain employs TRBV6-6 and TRBJ1-2, with D perhaps TRBD1 (5 bases). The CDR3 is 14 amino acids. Germline CDR1 MNHNY, CDR2 SVGAGI (reference sequence). The germline V and J ends were trimmed by 7 bases and 2 bases, with 14 bases remaining between them. The CDR3 nucleotides read TGTGCCAGCACCCCCCGGGGGGTGAACTATGGCTACACCTTC. Translated, it gives CASTPRGVNYGYTF.

This clonotype has at least ten counts. The rearrangement uses TRBV7-2 and TRBJ2-3; the match to TRBD1 covers 10 bases. Trimming cost V 6 bases and J 5 bases; bases outside gene matches: 11. This CDR3 spans 16 amino acids. Germline lookup yields CDR1 SGHTA and CDR2 FQGNSA. CDR3 DNA sequence: TGTGCCAGCAGTTACTCGACAGGGGGCCTCCTAGATACGCAGTATTTT. This gives the protein CASSYSTGGLLDTQYF. Complete variable domain (other parts from reference TRBV7-2 and TRBJ2-3): GAGVSQSPSNKVTEKGKDVELRCDPISGHTALYWYRQSLGQGLEFLIYFQGNSAPDKSGLPSDRFSAERTGGSVSTLTIQRTQQEDSAVYLCASSYSTGGLLDTQYFGPGTRLTVL.

This clonotype came up many times. The V and J genes are TRBV7-2 and TRBJ2-7; tentative D call: TRBD2 (6 bases). The V end lost 1 base, the J end lost 4 bases, and 20 bases lay between the germline ends. This CDR3 comprises 17 residues. Looked up from germline, CDR1 is SGHTA and CDR2 is FQGNSA. CDR3 in DNA: TGTGCCAGCAGCTTAGACAGGCGGGGACGGATTCGGTACGAGCAGTACTTC. This translates into CASSLDRRGRIRYEQYF.